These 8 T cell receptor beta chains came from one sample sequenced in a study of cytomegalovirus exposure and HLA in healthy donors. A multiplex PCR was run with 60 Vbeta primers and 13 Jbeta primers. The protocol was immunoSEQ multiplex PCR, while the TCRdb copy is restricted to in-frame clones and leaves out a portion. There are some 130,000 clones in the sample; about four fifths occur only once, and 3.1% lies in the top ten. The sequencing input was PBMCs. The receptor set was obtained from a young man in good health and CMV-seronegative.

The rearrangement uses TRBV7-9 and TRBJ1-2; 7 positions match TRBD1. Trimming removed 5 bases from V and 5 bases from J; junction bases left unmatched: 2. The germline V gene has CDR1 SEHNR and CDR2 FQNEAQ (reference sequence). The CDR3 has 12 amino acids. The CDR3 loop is CASSRDSYGYTF. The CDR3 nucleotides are TGTGCCAGCAGCCGGGACAGTTATGGCTACACCTTC.

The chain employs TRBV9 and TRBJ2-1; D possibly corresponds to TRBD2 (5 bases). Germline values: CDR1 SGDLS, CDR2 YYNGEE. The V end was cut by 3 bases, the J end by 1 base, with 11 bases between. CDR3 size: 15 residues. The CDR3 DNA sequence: TGTGCCAGCAGCGCGGAAGCGGAATCCTACAATGAGCAGTTCTTC. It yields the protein CASSAEAESYNEQFF.

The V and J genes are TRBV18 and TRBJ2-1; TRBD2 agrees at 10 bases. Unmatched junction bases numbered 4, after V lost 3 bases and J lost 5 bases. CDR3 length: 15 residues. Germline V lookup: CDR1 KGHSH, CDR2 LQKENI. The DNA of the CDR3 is TGTGCCAGCTCACCCCTAGCGGGGGCCGACAATGAGCAGTTCTTC. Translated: CASSPLAGADNEQFF.

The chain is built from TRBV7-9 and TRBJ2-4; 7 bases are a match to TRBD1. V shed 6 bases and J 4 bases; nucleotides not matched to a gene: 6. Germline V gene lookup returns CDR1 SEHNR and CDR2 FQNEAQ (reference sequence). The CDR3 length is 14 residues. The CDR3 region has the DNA TGTGCCAGCAGGGAGTACAGGGGTAAAAACATTCAGTACTTC. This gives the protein CASREYRGKNIQYF.

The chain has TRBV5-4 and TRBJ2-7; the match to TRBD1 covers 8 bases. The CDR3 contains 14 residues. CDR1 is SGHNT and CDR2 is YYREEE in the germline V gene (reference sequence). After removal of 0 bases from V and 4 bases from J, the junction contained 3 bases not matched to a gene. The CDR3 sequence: CASSLDRGNYEQYF. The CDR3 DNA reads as TGTGCCAGCAGCTTGGACAGGGGGAATTACGAGCAGTACTTC.

CDR3 amino acids: CASSLSEASPVYEQYF. For the CDR3, the DNA is TGTGCCAGCAGTTTAAGTGAGGCCTCCCCCGTCTACGAGCAGTACTTC. J is TRBJ2-7 and V is TRBV27; D uncertain. Germline V CDR1 and CDR2: MNHEY, SMNVEV (reference sequence). Trimming removed 2 bases at V and 3 bases at J, with 17 bases between. The CDR3 totals 16 residues.

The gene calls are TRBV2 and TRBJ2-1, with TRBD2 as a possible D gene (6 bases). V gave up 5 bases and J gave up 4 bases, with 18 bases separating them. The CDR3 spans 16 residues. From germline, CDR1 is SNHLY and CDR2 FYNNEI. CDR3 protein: CASSSPSEGGYNEQFF. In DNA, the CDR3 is TGTGCCAGCAGTTCACCGTCGGAGGGTGGATACAATGAGCAGTTCTTC.

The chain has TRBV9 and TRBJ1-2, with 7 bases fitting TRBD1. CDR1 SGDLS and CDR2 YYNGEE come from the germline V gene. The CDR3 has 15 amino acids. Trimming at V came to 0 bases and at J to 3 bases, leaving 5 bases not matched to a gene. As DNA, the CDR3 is TGTGCCAGCAGCGTAGCGGGTGGACAGGACTATGGCTACACCTTC. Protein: CASSVAGGQDYGYTF.